These 14 T cell receptor beta chains share one sample of origin, sequenced in a study of T cell changes during pregnancy in multiple sclerosis. The repertoire was sequenced with immunoSEQ multiplex PCR; TCRdb's copy has only in-frame clones and lacks some. The table records around 38,000 clones, 80% to 95% of them present only once. Sequenced material: CD4+ T cells from peripheral blood mononuclear cells, taken in the third trimester of pregnancy. Every receptor here comes from a female donor in good health, enrolled as a control in a pregnancy study.

CDR3: CASSPRQDYYGYTF. CDR3 sequence (DNA): TGTGCCAGCAGCCCTAGACAGGACTACTATGGCTACACCTTC. The chain is built from TRBV14 and TRBJ1-2, with D perhaps matching TRBD1 (6 bases). V lost 4 bases, J lost 3 bases, and 12 bases lay in between. Germline V lookup: CDR1 SGHDN, CDR2 FVKESK. CDR3 length: 14 residues.

The rearrangement uses TRBV4-3 and TRBJ1-1, with TRBD1 identical over 7 bases. Germline CDR1 LGHNA, CDR2 YSLEER. The CDR3 has 13 residues. The junction had 5 bases not matched to a gene; V was cut back by 5 bases and J by 5 bases. CDR3 nucleotide sequence: TGCGCCAGCAGCACAGGGGTCGGTACTGAAGCTTTCTTT. Protein sequence: CASSTGVGTEAFF.

The V call is TRBV2, the J call TRBJ2-2, with D possibly TRBD2 on 5 matching bases. This CDR3 has 14 residues. Germline CDR1 reads SNHLY; CDR2 reads FYNNEI. V lost 6 bases to trimming and J lost 4 bases, with 12 bases between them. The CDR3 here is CASRMTEGTGELFF. The CDR3, as DNA: TGTGCCAGCAGGATGACCGAGGGCACCGGGGAGCTGTTTTTT.

The J gene is TRBJ1-4, the V gene TRBV18, with a tentative D call TRBD1 (6 bases). Germline-derived CDR1 and CDR2 are KGHSH and LQKENI. The CDR3 is 16 residues long. The ends were cut back, 2 bases at V and 0 bases at J, with 10 bases in the middle. CDR3 sequence: CASSPSRTATNEKLFF. CDR3 DNA: TGTGCCAGCTCACCAAGCCGGACAGCAACTAATGAAAAACTGTTTTTT.

The rearrangement links TRBV7-2 to TRBJ2-7; 10 bases are a match to TRBD2. V trimming: 1 base; J trimming: 6 bases; junction bases outside the gene matches: 9. Germline lookup yields CDR1 SGHTA and CDR2 FQGNSA. The CDR3 consists of 16 residues. CDR3 in amino acids: CASSLGSSGGALEQYF. The CDR3 DNA is TGTGCCAGCAGCTTAGGGTCCAGCGGGGGGGCCCTCGAGCAGTACTTC.

The chain links TRBV30 to TRBJ1-1; 10 nucleotides align to TRBD1. Germline CDR1 GTSNPN, CDR2 SVGIG (reference sequence). The V gene end was trimmed by 8 bases and the J gene end by 5 bases; junction bases not matched to a gene: 2. There are 11 residues in the CDR3. This CDR3 is CAGTGDTEAFF. In DNA, the CDR3 is TGTGCCGGGACAGGGGATACTGAAGCTTTCTTT.

The gene calls are TRBV7-2 and TRBJ2-5; the match to TRBD1 covers 8 bases. Germline V lookup: CDR1 SGHTA, CDR2 FQGNSA. This CDR3 is built from 12 residues. V was clipped by 5 bases and J by 4 bases; unmatched bases: 0. The CDR3 loop is CASSQGAETQYF. CDR3 bases: TGTGCCAGCAGCCAGGGGGCAGAGACCCAGTACTTC.

V is TRBV7-3 and J is TRBJ1-2, with D possibly being TRBD1 (6 bases). The CDR3 is 15 amino acids. The germline gives CDR1 SGHTA, CDR2 FQGTGA. V was cut by 0 bases and J by 4 bases, with 12 bases left in between. CDR3 DNA sequence: TGTGCCAGCAGCTTAACGGGGACAAGTCTCTATGGCTACACCTTC. Translating gives CASSLTGTSLYGYTF.

The chain employs TRBV25-1 and TRBJ1-1; D gene unclear. This CDR3 has 12 amino acids. V shed 3 bases and J shed 5 bases, with 7 bases lying between them. The germline V gene encodes CDR1 MGHDK and CDR2 SYGVNS. The CDR3, as DNA: TGTGCCAGCAGTGAGGCCGGGACTGAAGCTTTCTTT. This sequence encodes CASSEAGTEAFF.

The CDR3 sequence is CASSPLTGAKNIQYF. The CDR3 DNA follows: TGTGCCAGCTCACCCCTTACAGGGGCCAAAAACATTCAGTACTTC. The chain uses TRBV18 and TRBJ2-4; D possibly corresponds to TRBD1 (6 bases). The CDR3 covers 15 residues. The germline CDR1 and CDR2 sequences are KGHSH and LQKENI. V was clipped by 3 bases and J by 1 base, with 10 bases between them.

The V call is TRBV7-2, the J call TRBJ1-1; the match to TRBD1 covers 7 bases. The J segment lost 0 bases and the V segment lost 5 bases, leaving 9 bases of the junction unmatched. This CDR3 spans 16 amino acids. The germline CDR1 and CDR2 sequences are SGHTA and FQGNSA. CDR3 nucleotide sequence: TGTGCCAGCAGCCCGGACAGGTTGCCCTTGAACACTGAAGCTTTCTTT. This sequence encodes CASSPDRLPLNTEAFF.

J is TRBJ1-3 and V is TRBV10-3, with a weak D call TRBD1 (5 bases). V gave up 1 base and J gave up 1 base, with 8 bases separating them. In germline, CDR1 is ENHRY, CDR2 SYGVKD. This CDR3 spans 15 amino acids. The CDR3 DNA is TGTGCCATCAGTGAGTTCGGGGGATCTGGAAACACCATATATTTT. Its translation: CAISEFGGSGNTIYF.

This clone was observed once. The V and J genes are TRBV7-6 and TRBJ2-7; TRBD1 is a possible D gene (5 bases). Looked up from germline, CDR1 is SGHVS and CDR2 is FNYEAQ. The ends were cut back, 6 bases at V and 2 bases at J, with 14 bases in the middle. CDR3 length: 14 amino acids. CDR3: CASSQSQGPYEQYF. CDR3 DNA: TGTGCCAGCAGTCAATCCCAGGGTCCCTACGAGCAGTACTTC.

The V gene is TRBV14, the J gene TRBJ2-7, with a tentative D call TRBD1 (5 bases). The germline CDR1 and CDR2 sequences are SGHDN and FVKESK. V gave up 0 bases and J gave up 4 bases, with 13 bases separating them. The CDR3 loop spans 15 amino acids. The CDR3 DNA is TGTGCCAGCAGCCAAGAGAGGCGGACACAGTACGAGCAGTACTTC. Its protein is CASSQERRTQYEQYF.